The 27 T cell receptor beta chains reported below all come from one sample, sequenced in a study of T cells in women clearing cervical HPV infection. Libraries were prepared by immunoSEQ multiplex PCR; TCRdb keeps only in-frame clonotypes and omits some of them. This sample's clone table lists tens of thousands of clones. Sequenced: blood buffy coat. The receptors come from a woman between 18 and 70 years old with a cervical HPV16 infection that either progressed to CIN3+ or cleared (not recorded which).

With regard to this clone: The read ends 3 residues before the CDR3 terminus; that terminus is restored from the germline J gene. The V and J genes are TRBV5-6 and TRBJ1-1; tentatively, D is TRBD1 (5 bases). Germline CDR1 is SGHDT and CDR2 is YYEEEE. CDR3 length: 15 residues. V was trimmed by 4 bases and J by 0 bases, leaving 13 bases between them. The covered CDR3 bases are TGTGCCAGCAGCCCGCTACAGGATTTGAACACTGAA. The encoded protein is CASSPLQDLNTE. The whole CDR3 sequence reads CASSPLQDLNTEAFF.

Comment on this clone: The CDR3 goes on 3 residues after the read ends, and that part is filled in from the germline J gene. The chain couples TRBV7-2 to TRBJ1-6; D may be TRBD1 (5 bases). With 2 bases removed from V and 9 bases from J, the gap between germline ends came to 14 bases. The germline CDR1 and CDR2 sequences are SGHTA and FQGNSA. The length of the CDR3 is 15 residues. The CDR3 protein is CASSLLGGGGSPLHF. CDR3 bases read: TGTGCCAGCAGCTTATTGGGGGGGGGTGGTTCACCC.

As regards this clone: The read terminates 3 residues ahead of where the CDR3 ends, so the germline J gene completes it. This chain connects TRBV2 to TRBJ1-5, with D perhaps matching TRBD1 (6 bases). V dropped 7 bases and J dropped 0 bases, with 10 bases sitting between them. The CDR3 is 14 residues long. CDR1 and CDR2 (germline): SNHLY, FYNNEI. The CDR3 loop is CASTDSYSNQPQHF. The DNA read from the CDR3 is TGTGCCAGCACGGACAGTTATAGCAATCAGCCC.

Concerning this clone: The read terminates 3 residues ahead of where the CDR3 ends, so the germline J gene completes it. This chain links TRBV2 with TRBJ1-1; tentatively, D is TRBD1 (5 bases). The CDR3 covers 12 residues. From germline, CDR1 is SNHLY and CDR2 FYNNEI. CDR3 DNA (partial): TGTGCCAGCTTACAGGAGGGGAAGCAA. Its protein is CASLQEGKQ. The full CDR3 reads CASLQEGKQAFF.

Concerning this clone itself: The read terminates 3 residues before the CDR3 end, so the remaining end is supplied by the germline J gene. The chain links TRBV29-1 to TRBJ1-4; the match to TRBD1 covers 7 bases. The V gene end was trimmed by 3 bases and the J gene end by 7 bases; junction bases not matched to a gene: 5. Germline V gene sequence: CDR1 SQVTM, CDR2 ANQGSEA. This CDR3 region has 13 residues. CDR3: CSVEGQYGEKLFF. CDR3 DNA, as far as it was read: TGCAGCGTTGAGGGACAGTATGGTGAAAAA.

As concerns this clone: The read is 3 residues too short to cover the CDR3 end, so that end is filled in from the germline J gene. V usage is TRBV7-2 and J usage is TRBJ1-2; unclear D gene. CDR3 length: 13 residues. Germline V lookup: CDR1 SGHTA, CDR2 FQGNSA. The CDR3 sequence: CASREAGAYDYTF. The CDR3 bases that were read are TGTGCCAGCAGGGAAGCGGGTGCCTACGAC. Complete variable domain (other parts from reference TRBV7-2 and TRBJ1-2): GAGVSQSPSNKVTEKGKDVELRCDPISGHTALYWYRQSLGQGLEFLIYFQGNSAPDKSGLPSDRFSAERTGGSVSTLTIQRTQQEDSAVYLCASREAGAYDYTFGSGTRLTVV.

Comments on this clone: The observed sequence ends 3 residues before the CDR3 terminus, with the missing tail filled in from the germline J gene. The chain carries TRBV4-2 and TRBJ2-3; D perhaps matches TRBD2 (6 bases). V was trimmed by 2 bases and J by 2 bases, leaving 11 bases between them. Germline CDR1 reads LGHNA; CDR2 reads YNFKEQ. The CDR3 runs 15 residues. The sequenced part of the CDR3 DNA is TGTGCCAGCAGCCAATCTAGCGCCTACACAGATACG. The encoded protein is CASSQSSAYTDT. The whole CDR3 sequence is CASSQSSAYTDTQYF.

Worth noting for this clone: Read coverage stops 3 residues before the CDR3 terminus; the germline J gene supplies the remainder. The chain joins TRBV5-8 to TRBJ2-7, with a possible D match to TRBD1 (5 bases). V was shortened by 3 bases and J by 2 bases, with 12 bases between the two germline ends. The CDR3 length is 14 residues. Germline-derived CDR1 and CDR2 are SGHTS and YDEGEE. The CDR3 sequence is CASSSTVYPYEQYF. The sequenced CDR3 bases are TGTGCCAGCAGCTCGACAGTTTACCCCTACGAG.

Turning to this clone: The read falls 3 residues short of the CDR3 end, and the missing part is taken from the germline J gene. The V gene is TRBV20-1, the J gene TRBJ2-5; 10 nucleotides match TRBD1. The CDR3 has 15 amino acids. Germline lookup yields CDR1 DFQATT and CDR2 SNEGSKA (reference sequence). J lost 5 bases, V lost 5 bases, and 11 bases had no gene match. The chain's CDR3 is CSAETGTGEMETQYF. The CDR3 bases that were read are TGCAGTGCTGAGACCGGGACAGGGGAAATGGAGACC.

Remarks on this clone: The missing CDR3 end, 3 residues past where the read stops, is filled in from the germline J gene. The V gene is TRBV19, the J gene TRBJ2-2; the D gene is possibly TRBD1 (6 bases). V was cut by 5 bases and J by 6 bases, with 16 bases left in between. The CDR3 sequence is 15 residues long. In germline, CDR1 is LNHDA, CDR2 SQIVND (reference sequence). The CDR3 protein is CASSSRGRLPGELFF. The covered CDR3 bases are TGTGCCAGTAGTTCCAGGGGTAGGTTGCCCGGGGAG.

CDR3 sequence: CSARDSQGAGEQYF. The CDR3 DNA, read in part, is TGCAGTGCTAGAGATAGCCAGGGGGCAGGCGAG. The chain employs TRBV20-1 and TRBJ2-7; 8 nucleotides match TRBD1. The sequenced fragment ends 3 residues before the CDR3 boundary, so the rest is inferred from the germline J gene. The CDR3 sequence is 14 residues long. Unmatched junction bases numbered 7, after V lost 0 bases and J lost 6 bases. Germline V gives CDR1 DFQATT, CDR2 SNEGSKA (reference sequence).

As regards this clone: The read ends 3 residues early relative to the CDR3; the germline J gene fills the gap. The chain joins TRBV10-3 to TRBJ2-3; 9 bases are shared with TRBD1. The V gene end was trimmed by 4 bases and the J gene end by 6 bases; junction bases not matched to a gene: 8. The CDR3 has 15 residues. CDR1 and CDR2 (germline): ENHRY, SYGVKD. The CDR3 sequence is CAISGGTGQFDTQYF. Partial CDR3 DNA: TGTGCCATCAGTGGAGGGACAGGGCAGTTTGATACG.

As concerns this clone: The read ends 3 residues before the CDR3 terminus; that terminus is restored from the germline J gene. The chain couples TRBV30 to TRBJ2-7, with D perhaps TRBD2 (6 bases). Germline assignment: CDR1 GTSNPN and CDR2 SVGIG (reference sequence). CDR3 size: 14 residues. With 1 base removed from V and 0 bases from J, the gap between germline ends came to 10 bases. CDR3: CAWSDLAPSYEQYF. The part of the CDR3 DNA that was read is TGTGCCTGGAGTGATCTAGCGCCCTCCTACGAG.

Of note for this clone: The read gets to within 3 residues of the CDR3 end, and the germline J gene fills in the rest. The chain has TRBV5-1 and TRBJ1-3; 8 bases align to TRBD1. Germline lookup yields CDR1 SGHRS and CDR2 YFSETQ. The junction had 3 bases not matched to a gene; V was cut back by 0 bases and J by 4 bases. The CDR3 spans 15 residues. The DNA read from the CDR3 is TGCGCCAGCAGCTTGGAGGGACAGGCCGGAAACACC. Amino acid sequence: CASSLEGQAGNT. The complete CDR3 sequence is CASSLEGQAGNTIYF. Together with reference TRBV5-1 and TRBJ1-3, the CDR3 gives the full variable domain: KAGVTQTPRYLIKTRGQQVTLSCSPISGHRSVSWYQQTPGQGLQFLFEYFSETQRNKGNFPGRFSGRQFSNSRSEMNVSTLELGDSALYLCASSLEGQAGNTIYFGEGSWLTVV.

Points on this clone: The read ends 3 residues early relative to the CDR3; the germline J gene fills the gap. The genes are TRBV19 and TRBJ2-2; tentatively, D is TRBD1 (6 bases). This CDR3 has 16 amino acids. Per the germline V gene, CDR1 is LNHDA and CDR2 is SQIVND (reference sequence). The part of the CDR3 DNA that was read is TGTGCCAGTAGTAAAGGGGCTACAGGGATTAATGAAAAG. Translated, it gives CASSKGATGINEK. Given in full, the CDR3 is CASSKGATGINEKLFF.

As concerns this clone: With the read ending 3 residues before the CDR3 end, the germline J gene is used to fill in that end. The rearrangement joins TRBV7-3 to TRBJ1-2, with D possibly being TRBD1 (5 bases). The CDR3 is made up of 11 amino acids. Between the trimmed V and J ends, which lost 8 bases and 4 bases, there was a span of 8 bases. Germline lookup yields CDR1 SGHTA and CDR2 FQGTGA. The CDR3 reads CASHRGYGYTF. The DNA read from the CDR3 is TGTGCCAGCCATAGGGGCTATGGC.

Comment on this clone: The observed sequence ends 3 residues before the CDR3 terminus, with the missing tail filled in from the germline J gene. The chain carries TRBV6-1 and TRBJ2-3, with a weak D call TRBD1 (5 bases). Germline assignment: CDR1 MNHNS and CDR2 SASEGT. Trimming removed 3 bases from V and 1 base from J, with 14 bases in between. The CDR3 is 16 residues long. The CDR3 sequence: CASSDIGEVGTDTQYF. The CDR3 bases that were read are TGTGCCAGCAGTGATATAGGGGAAGTTGGCACAGATACG.

Note on this clone: The CDR3 is cut off 3 residues early in the read; its end comes from the germline J gene. The chain recombines TRBV7-8 with TRBJ1-5, with D perhaps TRBD1 (5 bases). Germline CDR1 and CDR2: SGHVS and FQNEAQ. This CDR3 contains 16 residues. Trimming pared 3 bases from V and 6 bases from J, leaving 18 bases between. CDR3 residues: CASSFLREGVSQPQHF. Partial CDR3 DNA: TGTGCCAGCAGCTTTCTGAGGGAAGGGGTCTCTCAGCCC.

A note on this clone: The read terminates 3 residues before the CDR3 end, so the remaining end is supplied by the germline J gene. This chain uses TRBV10-2 with TRBJ2-3, with 10 nucleotides matching TRBD2. Germline assignment: CDR1 WSHSY and CDR2 SAAADI. J was trimmed by 2 bases and V by 6 bases; bases with no gene match: 5. The CDR3 is made up of 15 amino acids. The chain's CDR3 is CASRLLAGFTDTQYF. CDR3 bases read: TGCGCCAGCAGGCTACTAGCGGGGTTCACAGATACG.

As regards this clone: The read falls 3 residues short of the CDR3 end, and the missing part is taken from the germline J gene. The V call is TRBV20-1, the J call TRBJ2-5, with 9 bases aligning to TRBD2. J lost 5 bases, V lost 6 bases, and 7 bases had no gene match. Looked up from germline, CDR1 is DFQATT and CDR2 is SNEGSKA (reference sequence). This CDR3 region has 13 residues. CDR3 sequence: CSASGTSIETQYF. CDR3 bases read: TGCAGTGCATCCGGGACTAGCATTGAGACC.

CDR3 region: CASSPLVNDYTF. CDR3 DNA, as far as it was read: TGTGCCAGCAGCCCTTTAGTCAATGAC. V is TRBV7-6 and J is TRBJ1-2; D not resolved. The read finishes 3 residues shy of the CDR3 end, and the germline J gene is used to complete it. Per germline, CDR1 SGHVS and CDR2 FNYEAQ. The CDR3 is 12 amino acids.

Remarks on this clone: The CDR3 is cut off 3 residues early in the read; its end comes from the germline J gene. V gene TRBV19 combines with J gene TRBJ1-1, with D perhaps TRBD1 (6 bases). The CDR3 runs 15 residues. Germline assignment: CDR1 LNHDA and CDR2 SQIVND (reference sequence). Trimming removed 1 base from V and 4 bases from J, with 13 bases in between. CDR3 DNA (partial): TGTGCCAGTAGTATAGGGGAGGGGGAGGGCACTGAA. It translates to CASSIGEGEGTE. In full, the CDR3 is CASSIGEGEGTEAFF.

The CDR3 here is CAWSSIGQGARGVSYEQYF. The sequenced part of the CDR3 DNA is TGTGCCTGGAGTAGTATCGGGCAGGGGGCGCGGGGTGTATCCTACGAG. V usage is TRBV30 and J usage is TRBJ2-7; TRBD1 agrees at 8 bases. Coverage ceases 3 residues before the CDR3 finishes, and the germline J gene fills in the end. V lost 2 bases, J lost 1 base, and 19 bases stayed unmatched. Germline V gene data show CDR1 as GTSNPN and CDR2 as SVGIG (reference sequence). The CDR3 sequence is 19 residues long.

Points on this clone: The sequenced fragment ends 3 residues before the CDR3 boundary, so the rest is inferred from the germline J gene. This chain links TRBV14 with TRBJ2-7; 7 bases are a match to TRBD2. The CDR3 runs to 15 residues. Looked up from germline, CDR1 is SGHDN and CDR2 is FVKESK. V dropped 1 base and J dropped 3; count of bases not matched to a gene: 6. The part of the CDR3 DNA that was read is TGTGCCAGCAGCCAAGGGCCTAGCGGATTCTACGAG. It codes for CASSQGPSGFYE. The entire CDR3 protein is CASSQGPSGFYEQYF.

Worth noting for this clone: The CDR3 extends 3 residues past the end of the read, so its final part is completed from the germline J gene. J is TRBJ2-7 and V is TRBV28, with 7 bases lining up with TRBD2. This CDR3 contains 14 residues. Looked up from germline, CDR1 is MDHEN and CDR2 is SYDVKM. The trim removed 7 bases at V and 2 bases at J, leaving 8 bases unmatched. This CDR3 is CASMGGITPYEQYF. The covered CDR3 bases are TGTGCCAGCATGGGGGGGATCACCCCCTACGAG.

A word on this clone: The CDR3 end lies 3 residues beyond the end of the read and is filled in from the germline J gene. The gene calls are TRBV7-8 and TRBJ2-1; TRBD2 agrees at 8 bases. Germline loops: CDR1 SGHVS, CDR2 FQNEAQ. The CDR3 length is 15 residues. The J segment lost 0 bases and the V segment lost 3 bases, leaving 1 base of the junction unmatched. The covered CDR3 bases are TGTGCCAGCAGCTTGGGACTAGACTCCTACAATGAG. Translation gives CASSLGLDSYNE. The whole CDR3 region reads CASSLGLDSYNEQFF. Supplemented by reference TRBV7-8 and TRBJ2-1, the full variable domain reads GAGVSQSPRYKVAKRGQDVALRCDPISGHVSLFWYQQALGQGPEFLTYFQNEAQLDKSGLPSDRFFAERPEGSVSTLKIQRTQQEDSAVYLCASSLGLDSYNEQFFGPGTRLTVL.

The CDR3 sequence: CSAFRTGPYEQYF. The CDR3 bases that were read are TGCAGTGCTTTTAGGACAGGGCCCTACGAG. The rearrangement links TRBV20-1 to TRBJ2-7; TRBD1 matches at 8 bases. The observed sequence ends 3 residues before the CDR3 terminus, with the missing tail filled in from the germline J gene. The V gene end was trimmed by 5 bases and the J gene end by 2 bases; junction bases not matched to a gene: 5. The CDR3 totals 13 residues. Germline V gene data show CDR1 as DFQATT and CDR2 as SNEGSKA (reference sequence).